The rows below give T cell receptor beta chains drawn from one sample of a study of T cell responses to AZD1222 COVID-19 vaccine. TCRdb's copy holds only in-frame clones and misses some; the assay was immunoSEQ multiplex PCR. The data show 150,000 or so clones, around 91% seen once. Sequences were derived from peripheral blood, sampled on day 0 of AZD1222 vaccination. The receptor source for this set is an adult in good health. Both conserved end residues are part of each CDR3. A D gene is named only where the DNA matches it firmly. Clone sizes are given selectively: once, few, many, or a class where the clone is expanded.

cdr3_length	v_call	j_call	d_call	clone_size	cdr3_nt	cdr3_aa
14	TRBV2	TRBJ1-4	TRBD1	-	TGTGCCAGCAGTCCTGACAGGGGGGATGGAAAACTGTTTTTT	CASSPDRGDGKLFF
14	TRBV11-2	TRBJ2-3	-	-	TGTGCCAGCAGCTCCTTATCACTCCTGGATACGCAGTATTTT	CASSSLSLLDTQYF
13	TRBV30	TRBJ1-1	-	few	TGTGCCTGGAGCCGGGACATTAGCACTGAAGCTTTCTTT	CAWSRDISTEAFF
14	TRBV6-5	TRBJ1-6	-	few	TGTGCCAGCAGTCGAACAGGGCCTAATTCACCCCTCCACTTT	CASSRTGPNSPLHF
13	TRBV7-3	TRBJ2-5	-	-	TGTGCCAGCAGCTTAGACAGACAAGAGACCCAGTACTTC	CASSLDRQETQYF
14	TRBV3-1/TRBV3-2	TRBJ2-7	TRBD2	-	TGTGCCAGCACGTCTAGCGGGAGGCCCTACGAGCAGTACTTC	CASTSSGRPYEQYF
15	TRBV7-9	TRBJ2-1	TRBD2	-	TGTGCCAGCAGCATTAGCGGGATGTCCTACAATGAGCAGTTCTTC	CASSISGMSYNEQFF
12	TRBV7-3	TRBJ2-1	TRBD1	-	TGTGCCAGCAGTCAACCGGGACAGGGGTTAGTCTTC	CASSQPGQGLVF
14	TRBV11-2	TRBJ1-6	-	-	TGTGCCAGCAGCGCCCGGGGGGAAAGCTCACCCCTCCACTTT	CASSARGESSPLHF
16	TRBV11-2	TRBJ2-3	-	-	TGTGCCAGCAGCTATAACCTAGCGAGTCGCACAGATACGCAGTATTTT	CASSYNLASRTDTQYF
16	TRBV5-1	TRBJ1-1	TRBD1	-	TGCGCCAGCAGCACGGGACAGGGACTCATGAACACTGAAGCTTTCTTT	CASSTGQGLMNTEAFF
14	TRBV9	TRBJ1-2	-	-	TGTGCCAGCAGCGTATATGGGGAGGGCTATGGCTACACCTTC	CASSVYGEGYGYTF
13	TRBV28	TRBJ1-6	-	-	TGTGCCAGCAGTGGGGGGTTTAATTCACCCCTCCACTTT	CASSGGFNSPLHF
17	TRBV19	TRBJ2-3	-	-	TGTGCCAGTATAGTCTTTCGTGTGTCCTCTAGCACAGATACGCAGTATTTT	CASIVFRVSSSTDTQYF
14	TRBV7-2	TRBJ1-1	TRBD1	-	TGTGCCAGCAGCAGACAGGGGAGAGACACTGAAGCTTTCTTT	CASSRQGRDTEAFF
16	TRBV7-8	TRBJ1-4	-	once	TGTGCCAGCAGCTATAAAACGGACAGTAGTAATGAAAAACTGTTTTTT	CASSYKTDSSNEKLFF
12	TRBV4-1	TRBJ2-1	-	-	TGCGCCAGCAGCCCTTTACTCGGTGGGCAGTTCTTC	CASSPLLGGQFF
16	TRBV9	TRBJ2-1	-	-	TGTGCCAGCAGCGTAGGGGCTAGCCCTACCCACAATGAGCAGTTCTTC	CASSVGASPTHNEQFF
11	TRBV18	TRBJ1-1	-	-	TGTGCCAGTCGGGGGAACACTGAAGCTTTCTTT	CASRGNTEAFF
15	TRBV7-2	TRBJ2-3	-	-	TGTGCCAGCAGCTTAGACTACATAACCACAGATACGCAGTATTTT	CASSLDYITTDTQYF
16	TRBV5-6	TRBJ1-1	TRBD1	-	TGTGCCAGCAGCCTGTTTGGGACAGGGGGCTACACTGAAGCTTTCTTT	CASSLFGTGGYTEAFF
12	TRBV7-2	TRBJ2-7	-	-	TGTGCCAGCAGTTTATACAGTTACGAGCAGTACTTC	CASSLYSYEQYF
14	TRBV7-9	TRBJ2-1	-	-	TGTGCCAGCAGCTTGGACTCCTCCTACAATGAGCAGTTCTTC	CASSLDSSYNEQFF
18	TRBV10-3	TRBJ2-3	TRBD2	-	TGTGCCATCAGTGACCCGGGACTAGCGGGAGGGCTCGGTGATACGCAGTATTTT	CAISDPGLAGGLGDTQYF
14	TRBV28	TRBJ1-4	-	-	TGTGCCAGCAGTTTCGCTCCAACTAATGAAAAACTGTTTTTT	CASSFAPTNEKLFF
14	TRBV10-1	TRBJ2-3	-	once	TGCGCCAGCAGTAGGGCAGGGGACGCAGATACGCAGTATTTT	CASSRAGDADTQYF
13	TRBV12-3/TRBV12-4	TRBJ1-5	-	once	TGTGCCAGCAGGTTCGGATTGGGTCAGCCCCAGCATTTT	CASRFGLGQPQHF
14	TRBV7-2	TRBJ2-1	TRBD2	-	TGTGCCAGCAGCCCGGGACTAGTACCCTCTGAGCAGTTCTTC	CASSPGLVPSEQFF
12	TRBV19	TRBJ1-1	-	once	TGTGCCAGTAGTATAGGGCAGGGGCCGGCTTTCTTT	CASSIGQGPAFF
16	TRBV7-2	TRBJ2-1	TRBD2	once	TGTGCCAGCAGCTTAAGAGCGGGAGGGCCCAACAATGAGCAGTTCTTC	CASSLRAGGPNNEQFF
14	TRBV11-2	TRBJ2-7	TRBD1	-	TGTGCCAGCAGCTTAGGGGACAGGGGGCTTGAGCAGTACTTC	CASSLGDRGLEQYF
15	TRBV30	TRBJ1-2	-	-	TGTGCCTGGATAGCCTCAGGGGAGGGTAACTATGGCTACACCTTC	CAWIASGEGNYGYTF
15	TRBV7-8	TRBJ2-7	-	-	TGTGCCAGCAGCTCACCGACATCCGCCCGACACGAGCAGTACTTC	CASSSPTSARHEQYF
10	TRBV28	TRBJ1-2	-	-	TGTGCCAGCTCCTCGGGAGGCTACACCTTC	CASSSGGYTF
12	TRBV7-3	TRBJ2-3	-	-	TGTGCCAGCAGCTATGGGGCAGATACGCAGTATTTT	CASSYGADTQYF
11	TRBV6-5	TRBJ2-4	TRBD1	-	TGTGCCAGCAGGGGACAGGGCATTCAGTACTTC	CASRGQGIQYF
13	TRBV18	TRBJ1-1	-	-	TGTGCCAGCTCAGTTGATCTGAACACTGAAGCTTTCTTT	CASSVDLNTEAFF
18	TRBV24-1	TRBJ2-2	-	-	TGTGCCACCAGTGATTGGGGTGGGACTTCCTTCGAGACCGGGGAGCTGTTTTTT	CATSDWGGTSFETGELFF
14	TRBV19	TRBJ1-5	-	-	TGTGCCAGTAGTTTAACAGGGAGCGGTCAGCCCCAGCATTTT	CASSLTGSGQPQHF
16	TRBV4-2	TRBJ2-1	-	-	TGTGCCAGCAGCCCGTTTACGGGATCTTCCTACAATGAGCAGTTCTTC	CASSPFTGSSYNEQFF
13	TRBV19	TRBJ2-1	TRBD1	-	TGTGCCACACGGGACAGGGGTGTCAATGAGCAGTTCTTC	CATRDRGVNEQFF